These 6 T cell receptor beta chains share one sample of origin, sequenced in a study of a mutant IDH1 vaccine in newly diagnosed glioma (dated by TCRdb to the early 2020s). The library relied on the immunoSEQ multiplex PCR assay. As stored in TCRdb, this immuneACCESS dataset retains in-frame rearrangements with V and J assigned. A fraction of the clones does not appear; measured against another copy, unresolved V genes explain less than half of the discrepancy, and the remainder lacks a known reason. For this sample there are more than 25,000 clones; about nine tenths appear just once. Approximately 3.3% of the sample is held by the ten biggest clonotypes. The time point label, read with the paper, signifies: week 5, during vaccination. Each vaccine dose was 300 ug of a 20-mer mutant IDH1 peptide in Montanide, given subcutaneously with topical imiquimod. Their specific antigens are unknown. Material: peripheral blood mononuclear cells (PBMCs), obtained from a glioma patient whose treatment included an IDH1 peptide vaccine. The origin of the receptors is a woman aged 40 to 49 with glioma. Some clones in this sample may be carry-over from other donors' samples.

The gene calls are TRBV5-8 and TRBJ2-2; no clear D gene. Trimming stripped 4 bases from V and 4 bases from J, with 14 bases between. CDR1 SGHTS and CDR2 YDEGEE come from the germline V gene. The CDR3 has 15 residues. CDR3 in amino acids: CASSPYYGPTGELFF. CDR3 DNA sequence: TGTGCCAGCAGCCCCTACTATGGGCCCACCGGGGAGCTGTTTTTT.

The CDR3 is CSARGSPEAFF. CDR3 in DNA: TGCAGTGCTAGAGGCTCCCCCGAGGCTTTCTTT. The V and J genes are TRBV20-1 and TRBJ1-1, with unresolved D. The CDR3 covers 11 residues. Deletions cut 1 base from V and 11 bases from J, with 11 bases between. Germline V gives CDR1 DFQATT, CDR2 SNEGSKA (reference sequence).

The V call is TRBV7-3, the J call TRBJ2-1; D possibly corresponds to TRBD2 (5 bases). Deletions cut 0 bases from V and 3 bases from J, with 12 bases between. The CDR3 runs to 16 residues. CDR1 and CDR2 (germline): SGHTA, FQGTGA. This chain's CDR3 is CASSLTSSAHYNEQFF. CDR3 DNA: TGTGCCAGCAGCTTAACGAGTAGCGCCCACTACAATGAGCAGTTCTTC.

This clone was observed once. This CDR3 reads CASSLSGGHTGELFF. CDR3 nucleotides: TGTGCCAGCAGCCTTAGCGGGGGCCACACCGGGGAGCTGTTTTTT. The gene calls are TRBV9 and TRBJ2-2, with TRBD2 matching 9 bases. This CDR3 spans 15 amino acids. CDR1 is SGDLS and CDR2 is YYNGEE in the germline V gene. J lost 3 bases, V lost 4 bases, and 4 bases had no gene match.

The rearrangement uses TRBV5-1 and TRBJ2-1; D gene uncertain. CDR3 length: 15 residues. V was trimmed by 3 bases and J by 8 bases, leaving 18 bases between them. Germline-derived CDR1 and CDR2 are SGHRS and YFSETQ. CDR3 region: CASSSTVLGLDEQFF. The CDR3 DNA follows: TGCGCCAGCAGCTCCACTGTCCTCGGGTTGGATGAGCAGTTCTTC.

This chain connects TRBV9 to TRBJ2-7; D is perhaps TRBD2 (5 bases). Trimming removed 3 bases at V and 4 bases at J, with 14 bases between. The CDR3 consists of 14 residues. Germline V gives CDR1 SGDLS, CDR2 YYNGEE. The CDR3 bases are TGTGCCAGCAGCGGCGACCCCCGGGGATACGAGCAGTACTTC. Its protein product is CASSGDPRGYEQYF.